This TCR beta chain is drawn from a study of blood T cells in healthy people across ages. General study findings and limits: Age brought a roughly linear fall in TCR beta diversity measured per million T cells.

CDR1 is DFQATT, CDR2 SNEGSKA, per germline (reference sequence). The CDR3 consists of 13 residues. Trimming shortened V by 3 bases and J by 8 bases, and 15 bases separated the two germline ends. This clonotype was seen a few times. As yet, its antigen is unknown. Isolation of PBMCs gave at least 7 million cells per sample. A J-beta primer mix and a sample-barcoded 5' primer were used in a second PCR of about 7 to 12 cycles. MiXCR, applied by TCRdb to the 5' RACE reads, yields one record per CDR3 protein. The sample includes some 1.7 million distinct CDR3 sequences, 28% of them seen just once. The rearrangement joins TRBV20-1 to TRBJ2-3, with a possible D match to TRBD2 (5 bases). The sequenced material came from blood. The sequence came from a woman aged 25 to 39 in good health. The CDR3 spells CSARSSRAGTQYF. CDR3 nucleotide sequence: TGCAGTGCTAGGTCCTCCCGGGCGGGTACGCAGTATTTT.